The 4 T cell receptor beta chains below come from one sample, sequenced in a study of cytomegalovirus exposure and HLA in healthy donors. PCR amplification relied on 60 Vbeta primers (plus 13 Jbeta primers). This table comes from immunoSEQ multiplex PCR, and its TCRdb copy is limited to in-frame clones, with some not included. The table lists some 84,000 clones, around 74% of them singletons, with around 2.1% in the top ten. Sequenced: PBMCs. The source of these receptors is a boy aged 5 to 17 in good health and CMV-seronegative.

The chain carries TRBV6-5 and TRBJ1-1; 7 bases map to TRBD1. V was pared by 7 bases and J by 3 bases, with 11 bases of the junction left unmatched. Germline CDR1 is MNHEY and CDR2 is SVGAGI. The CDR3 is 15 amino acids. The CDR3 is CASTDLGGSDTEAFF. CDR3 nucleotides: TGTGCCAGCACCGATTTAGGGGGCTCGGACACTGAAGCTTTCTTT.

There are a few counts of this clone. The genes are TRBV28 and TRBJ1-1; D perhaps matches TRBD1 (6 bases). Trimming cost V 8 bases and J 4 bases, with 14 bases left between them. The CDR3 is 13 residues long. Germline V gene data show CDR1 as MDHEN and CDR2 as SYDVKM. DNA for the CDR3: TGTGCCAGCCGGACAGTTAGTATCACTGAAGCTTTCTTT. Translating it yields CASRTVSITEAFF.

The V call is TRBV6-5, the J call TRBJ1-1; D is perhaps TRBD1 (5 bases). The germline V gene encodes CDR1 MNHEY and CDR2 SVGAGI. Deletions cut 6 bases from V and 2 bases from J, with 13 bases between. The CDR3 length is 14 residues. The CDR3 here is CASRPTGLNTEAFF. The CDR3 DNA follows: TGTGCCAGCAGGCCCACAGGCCTAAACACTGAAGCTTTCTTT.

This clone has just one count. The DNA for the CDR3 is TGTGCCAGCAGCCAAGAATTGGGGACAAGCAATGAGCAGTTCTTC. The encoded protein is CASSQELGTSNEQFF. The V and J genes are TRBV4-2 and TRBJ2-1, with D maybe TRBD1 (6 bases). Trimming took 0 bases from V and 6 from J, leaving 12 bases between them. CDR3 length equals 15 residues. Germline values: CDR1 LGHNA, CDR2 YNFKEQ.